One sample yielded the 20 T cell receptor beta chains listed below, sequenced in a study of blood T cell repertoires in COVID-19. Profiled with immunoSEQ multiplex PCR; TCRdb holds only in-frame clones, not every one. The sample holds about 88,000 clones; around nine tenths are singletons and the top ten take 2.9%. The sample was peripheral blood. Every receptor here comes from a woman older than 75 with acute or convalescent COVID-19.

The V gene is TRBV7-3, the J gene TRBJ2-2, with unresolved D. This CDR3 comprises 13 residues. V lost 4 bases and J lost 5, with 8 bases in between. The germline CDR1 and CDR2 sequences are SGHTA and FQGTGA. In nucleotides, the CDR3 is TGTGCCAGCAGCTATGCTAGAACCGGGGAGCTGTTTTTT. It translates to CASSYARTGELFF.

This chain joins TRBV5-1 and TRBJ2-3; D is undetermined. This CDR3 spans 12 amino acids. V lost 5 bases and J 2 bases, leaving 6 bases between the germline ends. Germline loops: CDR1 SGHRS, CDR2 YFSETQ. This CDR3 is CASSSTTDTQYF. CDR3 bases: TGCGCCAGCAGTTCTACCACAGATACGCAGTATTTT.

This clone was observed once. The rearrangement joins TRBV5-4 to TRBJ2-1; 15 nucleotides align to TRBD2. V shed 3 bases and J 3 bases; nucleotides not matched to a gene: 4. Germline V gene lookup returns CDR1 SGHNT and CDR2 YYREEE (reference sequence). This CDR3 has 17 amino acids. CDR3 coding DNA: TGTGCCAGCAGCTCTTGGACTAGCGGGAGGGTCTACAATGAGCAGTTCTTC. Its protein product is CASSSWTSGRVYNEQFF.

V gene TRBV6-2 or TRBV6-3 combines with J gene TRBJ1-6; D is uncertain. The germline V gene has CDR1 MNHEY and CDR2 SVGEGT. V shed 6 bases and J shed 7 bases, with 13 bases lying between them. This CDR3 region has 14 residues. CDR3 nucleotide sequence: TGTGCCAGCAGCCAATCCCCGGGAAATTCACCCCTCCACTTT. Its protein product is CASSQSPGNSPLHF.

CDR3 bases: TGCGCCAGCAGCCAAGGGCCCGGGTATCAGCCCCAGCATTTT. Residues: CASSQGPGYQPQHF. The genes are TRBV4-3 and TRBJ1-5; the D is unclear. Germline CDR1 reads LGHNA; CDR2 reads YSLEER. The CDR3 spans 14 residues. V lost 1 base and J lost 5, with 9 bases in between.

This chain links TRBV24-1 with TRBJ2-1; 11 bases agree with TRBD2. The J segment lost 6 bases and the V segment lost 5 bases, leaving 8 bases of the junction unmatched. The CDR3 runs 16 residues. The germline gives CDR1 KGHDR, CDR2 SFDVKD. CDR3 in amino acids: CATSGVGTSGTNEQFF. In nucleotides, the CDR3 is TGTGCCACCAGTGGGGTTGGGACTAGCGGTACCAATGAGCAGTTCTTC.

This clone was recorded a few times. The genes are TRBV11-2 and TRBJ2-1; TRBD2 matches at 15 bases. The CDR3 length is 17 residues. In germline, CDR1 is SGHAT, CDR2 FQNNGV. Losses at the gene ends were 5 bases for V and 9 bases for J; bases not matched to a gene: 11. The CDR3: CASSRGLAGGPVVEQFF. CDR3 nucleotides: TGTGCCAGCAGCAGAGGACTAGCGGGAGGGCCGGTAGTTGAGCAGTTCTTC.

This chain links TRBV19 with TRBJ1-2; 7 bases are shared with TRBD1. The CDR3 has 15 amino acids. Trimming took 5 bases from V and 4 from J; bases not matched to a gene: 10. In germline, CDR1 is LNHDA, CDR2 SQIVND (reference sequence). CDR3 bases: TGTGCCAGTAGTCCAGGGACAGCTAATTTCTATGGCTACACCTTC. It yields the protein CASSPGTANFYGYTF. Combining the CDR3 with reference TRBV19 and TRBJ1-2 gives the whole variable domain DGGITQSPKYLFRKEGQNVTLSCEQNLNHDAMYWYRQDPGQGLRLIYYSQIVNDFQKGDIAEGYSVSREKKESFPLTVTSAQKNPTAFYLCASSPGTANFYGYTFGSGTRLTVV.

The gene calls are TRBV5-6 and TRBJ1-4; D remains unclear. From germline, CDR1 is SGHDT and CDR2 YYEEEE. The CDR3 runs to 16 residues. Trimming stripped 1 base from V and 3 bases from J, with 13 bases between. The CDR3 DNA reads as TGTGCCAGCAGCTTGCTAGGGCGGGGTGCTAATGAAAAACTGTTTTTT. Protein sequence: CASSLLGRGANEKLFF.

This rearrangement joins TRBV11-2 to TRBJ2-1; tentative D call: TRBD2 (6 bases). The CDR3 is 13 residues long. V was trimmed by 2 bases and J by 7 bases, leaving 9 bases between them. Germline V CDR1 and CDR2: SGHAT, FQNNGV. The CDR3 loop is CASSLSTRNEQFF. CDR3 nucleotide sequence: TGTGCCAGCAGCTTATCGACTAGGAATGAGCAGTTCTTC.

This chain links TRBV6-2 or TRBV6-3 with TRBJ1-2; TRBD1 is a possible D gene (5 bases). With 1 base removed from V and 9 bases from J, the gap between germline ends came to 9 bases. Germline CDR1 and CDR2: MNHEY and SVGEGT. This CDR3 spans 12 amino acids. The CDR3 here is CASSYWGSSYTF. In DNA, the CDR3 is TGTGCCAGCAGTTACTGGGGCAGCAGCTACACCTTC.

The J gene is TRBJ1-1, the V gene TRBV28; TRBD1 might be the D (6 bases). CDR1 and CDR2 from the germline V gene are MDHEN and SYDVKM. This CDR3 region has 14 residues. Trimming took 1 base from V and 0 from J, leaving 6 bases between them. DNA of the CDR3: TGTGCCAGCAGTTTATACAGGGTGAACACTGAAGCTTTCTTT. Translated: CASSLYRVNTEAFF.

This rearrangement joins TRBV6-2 or TRBV6-3 to TRBJ2-1; TRBD2 agrees at 8 bases. This CDR3 contains 13 residues. The V gene end was trimmed by 6 bases and the J gene end by 7 bases; junction bases not matched to a gene: 5. Looked up from germline, CDR1 is MNHEY and CDR2 is SVGEGT. CDR3: CASSGRALNEQFF. CDR3 DNA: TGTGCCAGCAGCGGGAGGGCCTTGAATGAGCAGTTCTTC.

This sequence joins TRBV6-5 and TRBJ1-6; D gene unclear. The V gene's germline CDR1 is MNHEY and CDR2 SVGAGI. This CDR3 is built from 11 residues. The DNA for the CDR3 is TGTGCTTGTAGGGAGAATTCACCCCTCCACTTT. Residues: CACRENSPLHF.

The chain employs TRBV3-1 (or the pseudogene TRBV3-2) and TRBJ2-1; no reliable D call. The CDR3 runs to 15 residues. The germline gives CDR1 LGHDT, CDR2 YNNKEL (reference sequence). Deletions cut 0 bases from V and 5 bases from J, with 11 bases between. The CDR3 reads CASSQDVAADNEQFF. In nucleotides, the CDR3 is TGTGCCAGCAGCCAAGATGTGGCGGCGGACAATGAGCAGTTCTTC.

The chain carries TRBV9 and TRBJ1-4; 7 positions agree with TRBD1. With V trimmed by 1 base and J by 7 bases, 10 bases remained unmatched. Germline V gives CDR1 SGDLS, CDR2 YYNGEE. The CDR3 is 16 amino acids. CDR3 DNA sequence: TGTGCCAGCAGCGTACCGGCCGCAGGGGGAGGTGAAAAACTGTTTTTT. Encoded protein: CASSVPAAGGGEKLFF.

This sequence joins TRBV29-1 and TRBJ1-5; D is uncertain. The CDR3 totals 15 residues. Trimming removed 4 bases from V and 11 bases from J, with 24 bases in between. Germline V CDR1 and CDR2: SQVTM, ANQGSEA. CDR3 sequence: CSVVSPELSPGTQHF. The CDR3 DNA is TGCAGCGTTGTTTCCCCAGAACTGAGCCCAGGTACCCAGCATTTT.

The chain recombines TRBV7-9 with TRBJ2-1, with 8 bases aligning to TRBD2. The germline V gene has CDR1 SEHNR and CDR2 FQNEAQ (reference sequence). V lost 6 bases to trimming and J lost 6 bases; unmatched junction nucleotides: 7. This CDR3 comprises 14 residues. CDR3 sequence (DNA): TGTGCCAGCAGTCTAGCGGGCCTGATCAATGAGCAGTTCTTC. Its translation: CASSLAGLINEQFF.

The chain joins TRBV5-6 to TRBJ2-2, with unresolved D. Trimming stripped 1 base from V and 4 bases from J, with 11 bases between. CDR3 length: 15 residues. Germline assignment: CDR1 SGHDT and CDR2 YYEEEE. CDR3 DNA sequence: TGTGCCAGCAGCTTGCCACTCGGTGGCACCGGGGAGCTGTTTTTT. Translated: CASSLPLGGTGELFF.

This clone was counted a single time. The chain joins TRBV6-2 or TRBV6-3 to TRBJ2-1; 8 bases are shared with TRBD1. V lost 1 base and J lost 5; bases outside the gene matches: 10. Germline loops: CDR1 MNHEY, CDR2 SVGEGT. The CDR3 has 17 amino acids. CDR3 sequence: CASSYLGGQGFHNEQFF. The CDR3 region has the DNA TGTGCCAGCAGTTACTTAGGAGGACAGGGCTTCCACAATGAGCAGTTCTTC.